Below, 15 T cell receptor beta chains from the same sample are listed, as sequenced in a study of spatial heterogeneity in lung cancer. Overall study results and limits: Expanded alpha and beta TCR counts within tumors tracked tumor mutation counts.

TCRdb passed the 5' RACE reads through MiXCR, listing each CDR3 protein once. The sample records about 17,000 distinct CDR3 sequences, 6.2% being singletons. No antigen is known for these receptors. Time point reported: sample taken at primary tumor resection. The input for sequencing was lung tumor tissue, taken at surgery. The receptors come from a male donor with early-stage non-small cell lung cancer.

The table lists this clonotype with many counts. With the library built for alpha chains, this beta chain is off target and its frequency is not meaningful. The J gene is TRBJ1-5, the V gene TRBV6-5; tentatively, D is TRBD1 (5 bases). Trimming took 5 bases from V and 3 from J, leaving 8 bases between them. The CDR3 has 13 residues. Germline CDR1 reads MNHEY; CDR2 reads SVGAGI. The CDR3 loop reads CASSTGLNQPQHF. The CDR3 coding sequence is TGTGCCAGCAGTACAGGACTCAATCAGCCCCAGCATTTT.

This clonotype was seen repeatedly, ten times or more. This beta chain is an unintended read in a library built for alpha chains; its size means little. J is TRBJ2-5 and V is TRBV4-1, with TRBD1 matching over 9 bases. Trimming removed 6 bases from V and 4 bases from J; junction bases left unmatched: 3. The CDR3 loop spans 13 amino acids. Germline V gene data show CDR1 as MGHRA and CDR2 as YSYEKL. The CDR3 protein is CASRDRGRETQYF. Here the CDR3 DNA reads TGCGCCAGCAGGGACAGGGGAAGAGAGACCCAGTACTTC.

Many counts were recorded for this clonotype. Because this beta chain is a stray read in a library intended to capture alpha chains, its abundance should not be given much weight. CDR3 in amino acids: CASRGLAGGNEQFF. CDR3 bases: TGTGCCAGCAGGGGACTAGCGGGGGGCAATGAGCAGTTCTTC. The chain is built from TRBV6-6 and TRBJ2-1, with 15 bases fitting TRBD2. This CDR3 has 14 residues. In germline, CDR1 is MNHNY, CDR2 SVGAGI (reference sequence). V was pared by 6 bases and J by 6 bases, with 0 bases of the junction left unmatched.

In this sample, this clonotype turned up many times. This beta chain turned up in a library designed for alpha chains; as an off-target read, its abundance says little. The chain recombines TRBV14 with TRBJ2-5; D remains unclear. CDR3 length: 13 amino acids. The V end was cut by 1 base, the J end by 3 bases, with 6 bases between. Germline V gives CDR1 SGHDN, CDR2 FVKESK. The CDR3 region has the DNA TGTGCCAGCAGCCAAGCCCCGAAAGAGACCCAGTACTTC. It encodes CASSQAPKETQYF.

Sample share makes this clonotype medium-sized. This beta chain is a stray read from a library made for alpha chains; its abundance is not meaningful. The chain combines TRBV11-2 with TRBJ2-5; 10 positions match TRBD1. The V gene end was trimmed by 3 bases and the J gene end by 5 bases; junction bases not matched to a gene: 3. The CDR3 runs to 14 residues. Germline V gene data show CDR1 as SGHAT and CDR2 as FQNNGV. CDR3: CASSFQDRGETQYF. For the CDR3, the DNA is TGTGCCAGCAGCTTCCAGGACAGGGGGGAGACCCAGTACTTC.

The table lists this clonotype with many counts. This beta chain is a stray sequence in a library constructed for alpha chains; its clone size is not meaningful. The chain combines TRBV20-1 with TRBJ2-5; 8 positions agree with TRBD2. The germline CDR1 and CDR2 sequences are DFQATT and SNEGSKA (reference sequence). The CDR3 covers 16 residues. V gave up 5 bases and J gave up 0 bases; unmatched junction bases: 11. CDR3: CSAQSRGGRYQETQYF. CDR3 nucleotides: TGCAGTGCTCAGAGTCGCGGGGGGAGGTACCAAGAGACCCAGTACTTC.

Worth noting for this clonotype: Just one base apart from a much larger clone, this may be a read error. This beta chain appears as a stray read in a library generated for alpha chains; its size is not informative. The chain couples TRBV6-1 to TRBJ2-7; TRBD1 matches 9 bases. Germline V gives CDR1 MNHNS, CDR2 SASEGT. The V gene end was trimmed by 6 bases and the J gene end by 5 bases; junction bases not matched to a gene: 8. The CDR3 sequence is 14 residues long. This CDR3 reads CASRQDRGVHEQYF. CDR3 bases: TGTGCCAGCAGGCAGGACAGGGGAGTCCACGAGCAGTACTTC.

This clonotype was found a few times. With the library built for alpha chains, this beta chain is off target and its frequency is not meaningful. The chain carries TRBV6-5 and TRBJ2-3, with 16 bases fitting TRBD2. The CDR3 runs 18 residues. V shed 4 bases, J shed 7 bases, and the junction held 11 bases outside the gene matches. Germline V gives CDR1 MNHEY, CDR2 SVGAGI. The CDR3 nucleotides are TGTGCCAGCAGTTCGGGACTAGCGGGGGGGTCTAGGGGTAATACGCAGTATTTT. This codes for CASSSGLAGGSRGNTQYF.

This clonotype was picked up many times. This beta chain came through as a stray read in a library set up for alpha chains, and its size says little. The chain couples TRBV5-4 to TRBJ1-1, with D tentatively TRBD1 (6 bases). Germline V gene lookup returns CDR1 SGHNT and CDR2 YYREEE (reference sequence). This CDR3 is built from 14 residues. Trimming cost V 2 bases and J 5 bases, with 13 bases left between them. DNA of the CDR3: TGTGCCAGCAGCTTATGGGGGGCAGAGACTGAAGCTTTCTTT. It is translated as CASSLWGAETEAFF.

This clonotype was recorded at least ten times. This beta chain turned up in a library designed for alpha chains; as an off-target read, its abundance says little. The chain couples TRBV20-1 to TRBJ1-6, with 9 bases fitting TRBD1. Per the germline V gene, CDR1 is DFQATT and CDR2 is SNEGSKA (reference sequence). The CDR3 extends over 16 amino acids. The V segment lost 2 bases and the J segment 6 bases; nucleotides outside the gene matches: 8. In DNA, the CDR3 is TGCAGTGCTAGACCAGCAACGGACAGGGGTAATTCACCCCTCCACTTT. Encoded protein: CSARPATDRGNSPLHF.

This clonotype was recorded at least ten times. This beta chain came through as a stray read in a library set up for alpha chains, and its size says little. The V call is TRBV25-1, the J call TRBJ2-2; D is unresolved. The CDR3 is 14 residues long. CDR1 is MGHDK, CDR2 SYGVNS, per germline. V was pared by 5 bases and J by 0 bases, with 7 bases between. The CDR3 DNA reads as TGTGCCAGCAGTTACTGGACGAACACCGGGGAGCTGTTTTTT. Translation gives CASSYWTNTGELFF. Full variable domain (missing parts from reference TRBV25-1 and TRBJ2-2): EADIYQTPRYLVIGTGKKITLECSQTMGHDKMYWYQQDPGMELHLIHYSYGVNSTEKGDLSSESTVSRIRTEHFPLTLESARPSHTSQYLCASSYWTNTGELFFGEGSRLTVL.

Regarding this clonotype: This beta chain lies outside the target of a library built for alpha chains; its clone size means little. The chain employs TRBV30 and TRBJ2-1, with a possible D match to TRBD1 (6 bases). Trimming pared 0 bases from V and 7 bases from J, leaving 19 bases between. The CDR3 consists of 16 residues. The V gene's germline CDR1 is GTSNPN and CDR2 SVGIG (reference sequence). This chain's CDR3 is CAWSVNPRQDQNEQFF. The CDR3 bases are TGTGCCTGGAGTGTAAACCCACGACAGGACCAAAATGAGCAGTTCTTC.

Relative to its sample, this clonotype is medium-sized (0.01 to 0.1%). Little can be read into the size of this beta chain, an off-target read in a library designed for alpha chains. The J gene is TRBJ2-5, the V gene TRBV6-2 or TRBV6-3; a possible D gene is TRBD1 (5 bases). This CDR3 comprises 16 residues. The germline gives CDR1 MNHEY, CDR2 SVGEGT. V lost 0 bases and J lost 1, with 12 bases in between. In nucleotides, the CDR3 is TGTGCCAGCAGTTACTCGATACAGGCCGGCCAAGAGACCCAGTACTTC. It codes for CASSYSIQAGQETQYF.

Many counts were recorded for this clonotype. This beta chain turned up in a library designed for alpha chains; as an off-target read, its abundance says little. V and J are TRBV29-1 and TRBJ1-2; D perhaps matches TRBD1 (6 bases). The V gene lost 7 bases and the J gene lost 7 bases, with 16 bases spanning the gap. The CDR3 is made up of 12 amino acids. Germline V gene lookup returns CDR1 SQVTM and CDR2 ANQGSEA. CDR3 residues: CSAGTSSAGYTF. The CDR3 DNA follows: TGCAGCGCCGGGACATCCTCCGCTGGCTACACCTTC.

To note about this clonotype: This beta chain turned up in a library designed for alpha chains; as an off-target read, its abundance says little. CDR3 sequence (DNA): TGTGCCAGCAGCCCCGGCTTAGCGGGGGTATTTCAAGAGACCCAGTACTTC. This sequence encodes CASSPGLAGVFQETQYF. This sequence joins TRBV7-6 and TRBJ2-5; TRBD2 matches at 9 bases. This CDR3 has 17 amino acids. The V segment lost 5 bases and the J segment 2 bases; nucleotides outside the gene matches: 12. Germline assignment: CDR1 SGHVS and CDR2 FNYEAQ.